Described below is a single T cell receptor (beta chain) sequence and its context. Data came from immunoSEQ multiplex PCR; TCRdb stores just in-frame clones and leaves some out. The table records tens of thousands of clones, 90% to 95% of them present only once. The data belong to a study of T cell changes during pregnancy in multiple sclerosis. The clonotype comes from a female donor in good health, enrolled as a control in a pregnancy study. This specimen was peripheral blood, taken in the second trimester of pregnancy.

For the CDR3, the DNA is TGTGCCAGTAGTCAGGGTAGGGATCAGCCCCAGCATTTT. This encodes CASSQGRDQPQHF. The rearrangement links TRBV19 to TRBJ1-5; D perhaps matches TRBD1 (5 bases). V lost 5 bases and J 5 bases, leaving 10 bases between the germline ends. Germline loops: CDR1 LNHDA, CDR2 SQIVND (reference sequence). The CDR3 totals 13 residues.